The rows below give T cell receptor beta chains drawn from one sample of a study of blood T cell repertoires in COVID-19. Some clones are missing from TCRdb's copy, which holds only in-frame ones; the method was immunoSEQ multiplex PCR. The table includes 250,000 or so clones, roughly 89% detected once. Material for sequencing was peripheral blood. These receptors originate from a woman in her 30s with active or convalescent COVID-19. Each CDR3 is given with its conserved first and last residue. A D gene is named only where the DNA matches it firmly. Clone size is given for some rows only: seen once, a few or many times, or a class if the clone is expanded.

D,V,J,size,DNA,CDR3
.,TRBV4-3,TRBJ1-2,once,TGCGCCAGCAGCCAAGACCTGGCTGGCTATGGCTACACCTTC,CASSQDLAGYGYTF
.,TRBV3-1/TRBV3-2,TRBJ1-6,.,TGTGCCAGCAGCCGCCGACCACGGGATTGGAGATCACCCCTCCACTTT,CASSRRPRDWRSPLHF
.,TRBV28,TRBJ1-6,.,TGTGCCAGCAGTCGGGGAGGTAGGGCTGATTCACCCCTCCACTTT,CASSRGGRADSPLHF
TRBD1,TRBV10-3,TRBJ1-5,.,TGTGCCATCAGTGAGTCGAAATCGGACAGGGGAGGGCAGCCCCAGCATTTT,CAISESKSDRGGQPQHF
.,TRBV27,TRBJ2-1,.,TGTGCCAGCAGTTTGACGGGGAGCTACAATGAGCAGTTCTTC,CASSLTGSYNEQFF
.,TRBV19,TRBJ1-1,once,TGTGCCAGTAGTGGTGACACCCCACCTGAAGCTTTCTTT,CASSGDTPPEAFF
TRBD1,TRBV6-1,TRBJ2-1,.,TGTGCCAGCAGTGAAGATGACAGGGGGTACAATGAGCAGTTCTTC,CASSEDDRGYNEQFF
TRBD2,TRBV5-1,TRBJ2-5,.,TGCGCCAGCAGCTTGTTTGGTTCTAGCGGATCGTTCGGGGAGACCCAGTACTTC,CASSLFGSSGSFGETQYF
TRBD2,TRBV9,TRBJ2-2,.,TGTGCCAGCAGCGTAGCGGGGGGAAGCACCGGGGAGCTGTTTTTT,CASSVAGGSTGELFF
TRBD1,TRBV5-1,TRBJ1-2,once,TGCGCCAGCAGCACAGGGGGTGACTATGGCTACACCTTC,CASSTGGDYGYTF
.,TRBV15,TRBJ2-7,.,TGTGCCACCAGCAGAGATTCAGGGGAGTTAACGGGGCAGTACTTC,CATSRDSGELTGQYF
.,TRBV7-8,TRBJ1-1,.,TGTGCCAGCAGGCTCGGGGTTGAGAACACTGAAGCTTTCTTT,CASRLGVENTEAFF
.,TRBV3-1/TRBV3-2,TRBJ2-7,.,TGTGCCAGCAGCCCAAGCACCTACGAGCAGTACTTC,CASSPSTYEQYF
TRBD1,TRBV5-6,TRBJ1-1,.,TGTGCCAGCAGCCCGGGGACAGGGGCACTAGACACTGAAGCTTTCTTT,CASSPGTGALDTEAFF
.,TRBV9,TRBJ1-6,.,TGTGCCAGCAGCCCGGGAGGGAATTCACCCCTCCACTTT,CASSPGGNSPLHF
TRBD2,TRBV4-1,TRBJ2-5,once,TGCGCCAGCAGCCAGGGGGTACTAGCGGGGCAAGAGACCCAGTACTTC,CASSQGVLAGQETQYF